This record looks at one TCR beta chain sequence and its context. This record belongs to a study of Ad26.COV2.S vaccination and SARS-CoV-2 variants. Trimming cost V 7 bases and J 1 base; bases outside gene matches: 11. Germline values: CDR1 SGHNT, CDR2 YENEEA. The CDR3 is 18 amino acids. Treatment meaning: roughly 19 received Ad26.COV2.S at low or high dose, single or two shots; a few received placebo; per-sample allocation not given. Collection of samples fell on day 63 after the first vaccine or placebo injection. Assay used: immunoSEQ multiplex PCR; TCRdb lists only in-frame clones, some missing. In the table there are about 400,000 clones, over 75% of which are singletons.

The TCR was taken from a person aged 18-65 years who received the Ad26.COV2.S COVID-19 vaccine or a placebo. The input for sequencing was peripheral blood, taken in a trial of Ad26.COV2.S vaccine versus placebo. The chain combines TRBV11-3 with TRBJ1-5; TRBD1 matches 12 bases. The CDR3 DNA sequence: TGTGCCAGCAACGACGGGACAGGGGGCTACCGGAGCAATCAGCCCCAGCATTTT. Amino acid sequence: CASNDGTGGYRSNQPQHF.